This T cell receptor (beta chain) is from a study of cytomegalovirus exposure and HLA in healthy donors. Regarding the study as a whole: The study flagged some 170 TCR beta chains as cytomegalovirus-associated. A later examination showed that TCR association rates differed by HLA locus, with DRB1 most and HLA-C fewest.

Donors likely had unrecorded immune exposures despite being nominally healthy when sampled. Researchers ran the PCR with 60 Vbeta and 13 Jbeta primers. Here immunoSEQ multiplex PCR was the method, and the copy in TCRdb shows in-frame clones only, minus some. In the table there are 180,000 or so clones, about 79% of which are singletons. Points on this clone: Its antigen is not known.

The sequence was obtained from a man aged 50 to 60 in good health and CMV-seropositive. Sequencing input: PBMCs.

The CDR3 coding sequence is TGTGCCAGCAGCTTAAGCACAGGCGACGTCCATCAGCCCCAGCATTTT. This sequence encodes CASSLSTGDVHQPQHF. The genes are TRBV7-4 and TRBJ1-5, with D perhaps matching TRBD1 (5 bases). V was trimmed by 2 bases and J by 5 bases, leaving 16 bases between them. CDR1 and CDR2 (germline): SGHVT, SQSDAQ. The length of the CDR3 is 16 residues.